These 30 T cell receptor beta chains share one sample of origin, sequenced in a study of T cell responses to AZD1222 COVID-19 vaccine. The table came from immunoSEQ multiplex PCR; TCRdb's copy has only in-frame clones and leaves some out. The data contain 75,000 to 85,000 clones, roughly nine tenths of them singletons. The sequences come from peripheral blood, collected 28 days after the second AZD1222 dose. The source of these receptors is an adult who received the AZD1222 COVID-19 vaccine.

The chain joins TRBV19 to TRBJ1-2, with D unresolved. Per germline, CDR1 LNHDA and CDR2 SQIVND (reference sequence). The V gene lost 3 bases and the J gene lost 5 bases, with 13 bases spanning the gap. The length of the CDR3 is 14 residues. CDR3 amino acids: CASSIGPREYGYTF. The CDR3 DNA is TGTGCCAGTAGTATTGGGCCCCGGGAATATGGCTACACCTTC. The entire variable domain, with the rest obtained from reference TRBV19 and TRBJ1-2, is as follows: DGGITQSPKYLFRKEGQNVTLSCEQNLNHDAMYWYRQDPGQGLRLIYYSQIVNDFQKGDIAEGYSVSREKKESFPLTVTSAQKNPTAFYLCASSIGPREYGYTFGSGTRLTVV.

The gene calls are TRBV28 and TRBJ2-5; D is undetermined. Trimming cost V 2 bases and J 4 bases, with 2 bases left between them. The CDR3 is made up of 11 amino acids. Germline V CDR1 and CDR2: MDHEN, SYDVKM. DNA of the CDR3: TGTGCCAGCAGTTTACGAGAGACCCAGTACTTC. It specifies CASSLRETQYF.

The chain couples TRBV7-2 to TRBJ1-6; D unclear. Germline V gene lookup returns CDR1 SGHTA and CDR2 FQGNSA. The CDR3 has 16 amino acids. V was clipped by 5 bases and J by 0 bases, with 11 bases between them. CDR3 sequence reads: CASSTDIFSYNSPLHF. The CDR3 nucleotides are TGTGCCAGCAGCACCGACATTTTCTCCTATAATTCACCCCTCCACTTT. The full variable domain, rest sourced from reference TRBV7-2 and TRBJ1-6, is GAGVSQSPSNKVTEKGKDVELRCDPISGHTALYWYRQSLGQGLEFLIYFQGNSAPDKSGLPSDRFSAERTGGSVSTLTIQRTQQEDSAVYLCASSTDIFSYNSPLHFGNGTRLTVT.

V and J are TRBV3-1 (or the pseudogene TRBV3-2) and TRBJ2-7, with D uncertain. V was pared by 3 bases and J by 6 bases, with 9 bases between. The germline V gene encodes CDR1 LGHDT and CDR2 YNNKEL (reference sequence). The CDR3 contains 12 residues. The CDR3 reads CASSQSVTEQYF. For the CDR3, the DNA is TGTGCCAGCAGCCAGTCGGTCACCGAGCAGTACTTC.

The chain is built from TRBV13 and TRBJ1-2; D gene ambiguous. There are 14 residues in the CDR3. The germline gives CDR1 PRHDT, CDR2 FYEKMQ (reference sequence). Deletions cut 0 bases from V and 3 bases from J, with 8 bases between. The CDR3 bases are TGTGCCAGCAGCTTAGGACGGAAACACTATGGCTACACCTTC. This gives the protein CASSLGRKHYGYTF.

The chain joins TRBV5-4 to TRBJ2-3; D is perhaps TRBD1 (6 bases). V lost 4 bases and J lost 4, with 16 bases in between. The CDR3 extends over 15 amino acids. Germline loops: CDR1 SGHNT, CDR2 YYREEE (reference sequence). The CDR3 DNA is TGTGCCAGCAGCGTAGCGAGGGGGACCGCAGATACGCAGTATTTT. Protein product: CASSVARGTADTQYF.

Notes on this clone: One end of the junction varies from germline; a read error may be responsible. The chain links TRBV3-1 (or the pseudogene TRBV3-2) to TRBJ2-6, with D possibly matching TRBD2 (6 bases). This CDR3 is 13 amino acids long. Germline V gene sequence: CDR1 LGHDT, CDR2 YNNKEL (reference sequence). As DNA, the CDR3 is TGCGCTGTCGGGGGTTCTGGGGCCAACGTCCTGACTTTC. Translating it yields CAVGGSGANVLTF.

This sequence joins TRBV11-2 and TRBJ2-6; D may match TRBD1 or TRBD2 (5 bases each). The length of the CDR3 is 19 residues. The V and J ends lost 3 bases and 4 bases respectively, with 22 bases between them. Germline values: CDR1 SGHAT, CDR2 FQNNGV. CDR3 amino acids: CASSFRGRDLNSGANVLTF. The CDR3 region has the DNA TGTGCCAGCAGCTTCCGGGGCCGGGACCTTAACTCGGGGGCCAACGTCCTGACTTTC.

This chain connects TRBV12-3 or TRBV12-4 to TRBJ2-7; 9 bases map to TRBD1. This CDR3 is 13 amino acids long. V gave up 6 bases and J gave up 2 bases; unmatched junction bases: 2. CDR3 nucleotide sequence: TGTGCCAGCAGGGACAGGGGTACCTACGAGCAGTACTTC. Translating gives CASRDRGTYEQYF.

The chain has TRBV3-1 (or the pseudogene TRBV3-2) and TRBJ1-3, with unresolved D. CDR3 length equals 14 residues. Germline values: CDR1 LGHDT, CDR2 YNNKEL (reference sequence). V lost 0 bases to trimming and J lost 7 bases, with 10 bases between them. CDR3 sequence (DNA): TGTGCCAGCAGCCAAGATCTGGGTTGGAACACCATATATTTT. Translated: CASSQDLGWNTIYF.

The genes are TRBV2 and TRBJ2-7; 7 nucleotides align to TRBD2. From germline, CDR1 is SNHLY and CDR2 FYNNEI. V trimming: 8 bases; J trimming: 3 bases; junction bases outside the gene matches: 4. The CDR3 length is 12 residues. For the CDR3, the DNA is TGTGCCAGCGGGGGGGACCACTACGAGCAGTACTTC. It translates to CASGGDHYEQYF.

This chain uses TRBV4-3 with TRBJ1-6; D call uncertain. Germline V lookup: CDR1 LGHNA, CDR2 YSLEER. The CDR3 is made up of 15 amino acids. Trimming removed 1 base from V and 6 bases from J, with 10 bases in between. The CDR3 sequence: CASSQGDAINSPLHF. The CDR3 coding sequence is TGCGCCAGCAGCCAAGGTGATGCAATTAATTCACCCCTCCACTTT.

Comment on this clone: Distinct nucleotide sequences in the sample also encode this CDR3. The CDR3 nucleotides read TGTGCCAGCAGCCTTGGACGTGAGTATCAGCCCCAGCATTTT. It translates to CASSLGREYQPQHF. V gene TRBV28 combines with J gene TRBJ1-5; D is ambiguous. This CDR3 is 14 amino acids long. V lost 6 bases and J 5 bases, leaving 14 bases between the germline ends. From germline, CDR1 is MDHEN and CDR2 SYDVKM.

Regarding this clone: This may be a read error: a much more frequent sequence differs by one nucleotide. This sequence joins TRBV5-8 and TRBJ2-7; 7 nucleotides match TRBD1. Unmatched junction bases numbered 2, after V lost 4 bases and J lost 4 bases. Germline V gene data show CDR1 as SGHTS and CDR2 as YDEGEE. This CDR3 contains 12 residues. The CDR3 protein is CASSVTGYEQYF. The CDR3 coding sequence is TGTGCCAGCAGCGTGACAGGGTACGAGCAGTACTTC.

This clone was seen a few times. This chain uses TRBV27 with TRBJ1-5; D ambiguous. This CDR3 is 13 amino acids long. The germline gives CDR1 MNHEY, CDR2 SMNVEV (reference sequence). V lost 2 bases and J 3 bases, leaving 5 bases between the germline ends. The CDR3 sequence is CASSLQNNQPQHF. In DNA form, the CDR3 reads TGTGCCAGCAGTTTACAGAACAATCAGCCCCAGCATTTT.

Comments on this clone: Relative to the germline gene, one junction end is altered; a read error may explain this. In DNA, the CDR3 is TGTGCTAGCAGCCCCGGGGGCAGCGGGGCTTACGAGCAGTACTTC. It encodes CASSPGGSGAYEQYF. The V call is TRBV7-7, the J call TRBJ2-7; a weak D match, TRBD2 (7 bases). Per the germline V gene, CDR1 is SSHAT and CDR2 is FNYEAQ (reference sequence). This CDR3 region has 15 residues. The full variable domain, rest sourced from reference TRBV7-7 and TRBJ2-7, is GAGVSQSPRYKVTKRGQDVTLRCDPISSHATLYWYQQALGQGPEFLTYFNYEAQPDKSGLPSDRFSAERPEGSISTLTIQRTEQRDSAMYRCASSPGGSGAYEQYFGPGTRLTVT.

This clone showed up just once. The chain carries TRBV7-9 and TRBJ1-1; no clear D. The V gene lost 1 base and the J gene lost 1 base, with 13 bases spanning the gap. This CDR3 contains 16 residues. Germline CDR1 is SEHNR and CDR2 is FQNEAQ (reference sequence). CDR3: CASSLGLQFRNTEAFF. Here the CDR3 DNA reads TGTGCCAGCAGCTTAGGGTTGCAATTTAGGAACACTGAAGCTTTCTTT.

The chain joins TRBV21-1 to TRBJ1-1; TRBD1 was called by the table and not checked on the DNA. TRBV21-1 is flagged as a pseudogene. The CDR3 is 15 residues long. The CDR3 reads CASSTQNRENTEAFF. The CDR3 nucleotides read TGTGCCAGCAGCACACAAAACAGGGAGAACACTGAAGCTTTCTTT.

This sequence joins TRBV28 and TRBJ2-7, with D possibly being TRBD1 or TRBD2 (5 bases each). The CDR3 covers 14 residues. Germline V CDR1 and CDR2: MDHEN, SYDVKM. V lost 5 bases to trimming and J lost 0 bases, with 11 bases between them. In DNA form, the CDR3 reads TGTGCCAGCAGTATCCCGGGACCCTCCTACGAGCAGTACTTC. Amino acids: CASSIPGPSYEQYF.

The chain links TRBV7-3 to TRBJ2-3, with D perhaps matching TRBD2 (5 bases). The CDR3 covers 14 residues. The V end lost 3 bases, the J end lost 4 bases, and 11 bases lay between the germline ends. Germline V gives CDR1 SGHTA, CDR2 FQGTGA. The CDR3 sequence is CASSLRTGPDTQYF. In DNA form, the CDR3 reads TGTGCCAGCAGCTTGAGGACTGGCCCAGATACGCAGTATTTT.

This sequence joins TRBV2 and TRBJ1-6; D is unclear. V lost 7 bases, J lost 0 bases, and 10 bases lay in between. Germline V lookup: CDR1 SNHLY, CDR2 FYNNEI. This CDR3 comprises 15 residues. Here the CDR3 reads CASTSVSSYNSPLHF. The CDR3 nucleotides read TGTGCCAGCACATCGGTTAGCTCCTATAATTCACCCCTCCACTTT.

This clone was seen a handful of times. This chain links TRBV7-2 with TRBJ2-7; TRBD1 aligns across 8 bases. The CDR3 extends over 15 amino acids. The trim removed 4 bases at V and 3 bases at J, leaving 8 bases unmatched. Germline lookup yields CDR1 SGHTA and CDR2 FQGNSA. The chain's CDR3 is CASSSRTGTGYEQYF. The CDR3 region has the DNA TGTGCCAGCAGCTCGAGGACAGGGACTGGCTACGAGCAGTACTTC.

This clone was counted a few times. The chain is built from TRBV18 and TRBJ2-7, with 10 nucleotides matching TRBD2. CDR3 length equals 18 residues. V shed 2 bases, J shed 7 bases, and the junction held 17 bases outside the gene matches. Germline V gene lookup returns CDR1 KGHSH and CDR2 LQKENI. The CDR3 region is CASSPSGTGSSGGSEQYF. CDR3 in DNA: TGTGCCAGCTCACCAAGCGGAACAGGGTCTAGCGGGGGATCTGAGCAGTACTTC. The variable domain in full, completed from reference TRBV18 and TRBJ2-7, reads NAGVMQNPRHLVRRRGQEARLRCSPMKGHSHVYWYRQLPEEGLKFMVYLQKENIIDESGMPKERFSAEFPKEGPSILRIQQVVRGDSAAYFCASSPSGTGSSGGSEQYFGPGTRLTVT.

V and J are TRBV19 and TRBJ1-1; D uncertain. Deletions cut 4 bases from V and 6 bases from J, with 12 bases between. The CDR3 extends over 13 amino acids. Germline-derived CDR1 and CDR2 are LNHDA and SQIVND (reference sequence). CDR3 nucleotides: TGTGCCAGTAGTACGGACCGAACCCCTGAAGCTTTCTTT. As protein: CASSTDRTPEAFF.

The CDR3: CASSPGTGGTDTQYF. The CDR3 DNA is TGTGCCAGCAGCCCGGGGACAGGGGGCACAGATACGCAGTATTTT. The V gene is TRBV5-8, the J gene TRBJ2-3; 10 positions agree with TRBD1. This CDR3 region has 15 residues. CDR1 SGHTS and CDR2 YDEGEE come from the germline V gene. The V gene end was trimmed by 4 bases and the J gene end by 1 base; junction bases not matched to a gene: 3.

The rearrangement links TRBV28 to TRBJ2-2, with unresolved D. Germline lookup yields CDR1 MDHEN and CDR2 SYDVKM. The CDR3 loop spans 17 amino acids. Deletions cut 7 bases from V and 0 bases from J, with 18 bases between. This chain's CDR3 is CASTRLIGLANTGELFF. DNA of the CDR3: TGTGCCAGCACCCGATTAATTGGGCTAGCGAACACCGGGGAGCTGTTTTTT.

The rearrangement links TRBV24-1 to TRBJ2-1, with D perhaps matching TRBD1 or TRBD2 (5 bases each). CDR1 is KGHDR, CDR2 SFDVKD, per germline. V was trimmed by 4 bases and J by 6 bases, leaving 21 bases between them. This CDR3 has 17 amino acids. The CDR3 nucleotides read TGTGCCACCAGTGACCAAAAGACCGGGACCGTCTCCAATGAGCAGTTCTTC. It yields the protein CATSDQKTGTVSNEQFF.

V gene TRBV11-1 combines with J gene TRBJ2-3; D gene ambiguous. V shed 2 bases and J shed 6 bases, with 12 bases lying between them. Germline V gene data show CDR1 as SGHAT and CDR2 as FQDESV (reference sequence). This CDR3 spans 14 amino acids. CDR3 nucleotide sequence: TGTGCCAGCAGCTTATGGTCTTTGTCGGATACGCAGTATTTT. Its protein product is CASSLWSLSDTQYF.

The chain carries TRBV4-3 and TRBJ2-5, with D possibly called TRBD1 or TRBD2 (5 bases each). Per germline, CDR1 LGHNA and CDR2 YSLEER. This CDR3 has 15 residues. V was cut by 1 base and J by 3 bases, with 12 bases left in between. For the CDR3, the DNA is TGCGCCAGCAGCCAAGGGGGGAGCAGGGAAGAGACCCAGTACTTC. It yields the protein CASSQGGSREETQYF.

In nucleotides, the CDR3 is TGTGCCGTTAAATCCGGGACGGGGGTTGCTAATGAAAAACTGTTTTTT. Its translation: CAVKSGTGVANEKLFF. The rearrangement joins TRBV10-3 to TRBJ1-4; tentative D call: TRBD1 (5 bases). Germline V gene sequence: CDR1 ENHRY, CDR2 SYGVKD. The CDR3 length is 16 residues. V was pared by 11 bases and J by 3 bases, with 22 bases between.